The clone carrying this T cell receptor (beta chain) was picked up a small number of times. This sample was included in a study of cytomegalovirus exposure and HLA in healthy donors. The study ran its PCR with 60 Vbeta and 13 Jbeta primers. The table came from immunoSEQ multiplex PCR; TCRdb's copy has only in-frame clones and leaves some out. The sample has roughly 120,000 clones; about 78% are singletons. J gave up 1 base and V 6 bases, and 3 bases lay outside the gene matches. This CDR3 is 15 amino acids long. CDR1 is MNHEY, CDR2 SMNVEV, per germline (reference sequence). This sequence was found in a woman between 35 and 50 years old in good health and CMV-seropositive. Sequencing was done on a sample of PBMCs. The gene calls are TRBV27 and TRBJ2-2, with 9 nucleotides matching TRBD1. The CDR3 region is CASRRGQGNTGELFF. CDR3 in DNA: TGTGCCAGCAGAAGGGGACAGGGGAACACCGGGGAGCTGTTTTTT.